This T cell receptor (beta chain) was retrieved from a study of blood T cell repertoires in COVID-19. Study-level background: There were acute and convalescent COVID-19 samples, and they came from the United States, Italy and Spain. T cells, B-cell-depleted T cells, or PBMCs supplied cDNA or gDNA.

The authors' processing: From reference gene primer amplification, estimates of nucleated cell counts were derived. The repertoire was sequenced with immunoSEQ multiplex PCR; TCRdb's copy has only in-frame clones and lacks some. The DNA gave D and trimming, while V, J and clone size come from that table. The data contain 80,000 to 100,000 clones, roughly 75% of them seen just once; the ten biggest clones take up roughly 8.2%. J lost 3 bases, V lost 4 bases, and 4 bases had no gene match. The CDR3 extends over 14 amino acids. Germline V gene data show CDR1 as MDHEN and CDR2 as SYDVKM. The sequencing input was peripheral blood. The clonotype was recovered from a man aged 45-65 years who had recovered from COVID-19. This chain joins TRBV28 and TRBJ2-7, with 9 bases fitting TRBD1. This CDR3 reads CASSSGQGVYEQYF. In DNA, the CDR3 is TGTGCCAGCAGTTCGGGACAGGGTGTCTACGAGCAGTACTTC.